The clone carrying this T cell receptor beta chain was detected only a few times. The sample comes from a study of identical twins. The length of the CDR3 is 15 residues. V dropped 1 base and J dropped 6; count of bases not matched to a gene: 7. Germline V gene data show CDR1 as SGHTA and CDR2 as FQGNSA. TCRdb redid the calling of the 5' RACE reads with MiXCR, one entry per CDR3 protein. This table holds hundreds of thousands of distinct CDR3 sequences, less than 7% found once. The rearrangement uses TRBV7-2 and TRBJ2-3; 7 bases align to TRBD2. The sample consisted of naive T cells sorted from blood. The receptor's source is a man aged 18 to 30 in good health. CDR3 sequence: CASSLEAGDWDTQYF. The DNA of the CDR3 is TGTGCCAGCAGCTTAGAGGCGGGAGATTGGGATACGCAGTATTTT.